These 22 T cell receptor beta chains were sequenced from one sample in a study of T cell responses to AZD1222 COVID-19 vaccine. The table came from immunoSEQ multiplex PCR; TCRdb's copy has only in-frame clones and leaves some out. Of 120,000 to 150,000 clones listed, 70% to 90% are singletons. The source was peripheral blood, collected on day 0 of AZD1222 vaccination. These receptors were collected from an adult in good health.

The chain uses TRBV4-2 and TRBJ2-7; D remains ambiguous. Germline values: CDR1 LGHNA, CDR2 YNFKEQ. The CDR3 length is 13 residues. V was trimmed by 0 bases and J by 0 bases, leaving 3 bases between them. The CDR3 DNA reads TGTGCCAGCAGCCAAGACGTCTCCTACGAGCAGTACTTC. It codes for CASSQDVSYEQYF.

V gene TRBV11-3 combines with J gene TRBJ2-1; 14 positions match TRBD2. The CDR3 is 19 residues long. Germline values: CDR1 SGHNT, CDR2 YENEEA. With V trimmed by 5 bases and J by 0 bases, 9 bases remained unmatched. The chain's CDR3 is CASSPGTSGRDGSYNEQFF. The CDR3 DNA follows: TGTGCCAGCAGCCCGGGGACTAGCGGGAGAGATGGCTCCTACAATGAGCAGTTCTTC.

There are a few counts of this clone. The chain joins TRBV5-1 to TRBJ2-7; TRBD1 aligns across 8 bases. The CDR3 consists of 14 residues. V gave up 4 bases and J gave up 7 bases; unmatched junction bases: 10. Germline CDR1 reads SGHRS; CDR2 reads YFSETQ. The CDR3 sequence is CASSPGTGGLEQYF. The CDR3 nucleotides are TGCGCCAGCAGCCCAGGGACAGGAGGTTTGGAGCAGTACTTC.

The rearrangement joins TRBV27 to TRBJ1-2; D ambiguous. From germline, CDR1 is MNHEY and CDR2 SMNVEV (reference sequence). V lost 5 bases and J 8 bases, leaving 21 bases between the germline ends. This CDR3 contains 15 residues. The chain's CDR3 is CASSVRYGAAGGYTF. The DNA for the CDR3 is TGTGCCAGCAGTGTACGGTATGGAGCAGCGGGAGGCTACACCTTC.

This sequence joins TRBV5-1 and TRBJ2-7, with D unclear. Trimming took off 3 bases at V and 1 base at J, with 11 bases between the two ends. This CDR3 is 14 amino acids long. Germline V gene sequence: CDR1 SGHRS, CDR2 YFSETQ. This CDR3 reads CASSYTDRSYEQYF. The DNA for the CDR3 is TGCGCCAGCAGCTATACGGACCGGTCCTACGAGCAGTACTTC.

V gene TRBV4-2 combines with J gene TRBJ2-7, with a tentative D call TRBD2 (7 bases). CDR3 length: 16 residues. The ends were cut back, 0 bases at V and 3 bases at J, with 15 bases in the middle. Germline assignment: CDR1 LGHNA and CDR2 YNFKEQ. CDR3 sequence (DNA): TGTGCCAGCAGCCAAGACGGAAGGGGGGAGGGCTACGAGCAGTACTTC. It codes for CASSQDGRGEGYEQYF.

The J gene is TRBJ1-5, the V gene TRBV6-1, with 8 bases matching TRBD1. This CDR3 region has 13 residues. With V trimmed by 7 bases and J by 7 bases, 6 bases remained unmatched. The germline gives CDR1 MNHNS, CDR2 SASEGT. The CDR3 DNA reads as TGTGCCAGCACCAAGACAGGGGACCAGCCCCAGCATTTT. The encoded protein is CASTKTGDQPQHF.

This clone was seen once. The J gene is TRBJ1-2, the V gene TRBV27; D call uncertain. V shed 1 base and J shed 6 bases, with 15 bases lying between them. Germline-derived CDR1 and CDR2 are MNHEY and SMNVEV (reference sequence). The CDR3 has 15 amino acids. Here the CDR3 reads CASSLYKPTRDGYTF. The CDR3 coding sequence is TGTGCCAGCAGTTTATATAAACCAACGAGGGATGGCTACACCTTC.

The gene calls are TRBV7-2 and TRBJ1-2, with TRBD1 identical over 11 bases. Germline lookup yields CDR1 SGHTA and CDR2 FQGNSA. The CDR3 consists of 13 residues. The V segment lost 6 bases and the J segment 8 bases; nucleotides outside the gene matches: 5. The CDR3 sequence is CASRPDRGRGYTF. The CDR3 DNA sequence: TGTGCCAGCAGGCCGGACAGGGGGCGAGGCTACACCTTC. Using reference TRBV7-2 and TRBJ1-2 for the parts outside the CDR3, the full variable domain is GAGVSQSPSNKVTEKGKDVELRCDPISGHTALYWYRQSLGQGLEFLIYFQGNSAPDKSGLPSDRFSAERTGGSVSTLTIQRTQQEDSAVYLCASRPDRGRGYTFGSGTRLTVV.

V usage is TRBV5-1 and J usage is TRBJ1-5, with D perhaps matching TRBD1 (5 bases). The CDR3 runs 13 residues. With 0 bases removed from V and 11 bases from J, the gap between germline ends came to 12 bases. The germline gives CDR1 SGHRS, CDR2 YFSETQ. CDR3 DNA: TGCGCCAGCAGCTTGGAATCGTCAGGGACCCAGCATTTT. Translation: CASSLESSGTQHF. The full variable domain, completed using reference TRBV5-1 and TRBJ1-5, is KAGVTQTPRYLIKTRGQQVTLSCSPISGHRSVSWYQQTPGQGLQFLFEYFSETQRNKGNFPGRFSGRQFSNSRSEMNVSTLELGDSALYLCASSLESSGTQHFGDGTRLSIL.

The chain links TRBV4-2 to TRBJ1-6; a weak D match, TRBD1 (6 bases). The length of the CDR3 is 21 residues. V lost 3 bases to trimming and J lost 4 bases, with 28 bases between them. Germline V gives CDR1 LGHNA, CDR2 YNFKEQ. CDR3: CASSHLGGQGIRPRYNSPLHF. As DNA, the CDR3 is TGTGCCAGCAGCCACCTCGGAGGGCAGGGGATTCGGCCGCGATATAATTCACCCCTCCACTTT.

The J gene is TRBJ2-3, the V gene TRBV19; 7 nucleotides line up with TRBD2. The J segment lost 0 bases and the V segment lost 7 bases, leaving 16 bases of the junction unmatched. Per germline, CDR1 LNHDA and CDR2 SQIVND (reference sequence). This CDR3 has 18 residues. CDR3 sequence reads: CASTIRSLAATSTDTQYF. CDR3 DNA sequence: TGTGCCAGTACGATAAGATCTCTAGCGGCTACTAGCACAGATACGCAGTATTTT.

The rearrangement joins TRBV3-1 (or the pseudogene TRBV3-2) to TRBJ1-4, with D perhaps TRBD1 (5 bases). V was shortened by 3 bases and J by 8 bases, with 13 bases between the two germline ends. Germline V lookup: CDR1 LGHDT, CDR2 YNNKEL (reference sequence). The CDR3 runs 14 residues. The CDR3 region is CASSQEAREEKLFF. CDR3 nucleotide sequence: TGTGCCAGCAGCCAGGAGGCCAGGGAGGAAAAACTGTTTTTT.

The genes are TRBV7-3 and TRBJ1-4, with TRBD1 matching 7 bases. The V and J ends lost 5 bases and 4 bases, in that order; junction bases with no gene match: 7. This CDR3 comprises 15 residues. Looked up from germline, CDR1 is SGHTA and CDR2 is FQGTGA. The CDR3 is CASSPGTAVNEKLFF. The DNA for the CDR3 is TGTGCCAGCAGCCCAGGGACAGCTGTTAATGAAAAACTGTTTTTT.

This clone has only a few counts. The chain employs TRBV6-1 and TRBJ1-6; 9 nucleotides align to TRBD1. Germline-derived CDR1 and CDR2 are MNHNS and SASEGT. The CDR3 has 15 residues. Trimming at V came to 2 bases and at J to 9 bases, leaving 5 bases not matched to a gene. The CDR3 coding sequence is TGTGCCAGCAGTGAAAGAACAGGGGGCGGTTCACCCCTCCACTTT. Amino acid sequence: CASSERTGGGSPLHF.

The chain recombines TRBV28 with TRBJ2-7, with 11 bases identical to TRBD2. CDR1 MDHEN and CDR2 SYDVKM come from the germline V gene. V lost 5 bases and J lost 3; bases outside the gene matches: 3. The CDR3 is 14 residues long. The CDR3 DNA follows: TGTGCCAGCAGTCTAACTAGCGGGAGCTACGAGCAGTACTTC. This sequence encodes CASSLTSGSYEQYF.

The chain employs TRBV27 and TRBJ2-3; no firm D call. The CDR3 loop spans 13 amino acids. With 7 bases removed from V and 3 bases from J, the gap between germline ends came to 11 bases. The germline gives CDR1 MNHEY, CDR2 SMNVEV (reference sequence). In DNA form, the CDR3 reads TGTGCCAGCACCCCCAGAAGGACAGATACGCAGTATTTT. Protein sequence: CASTPRRTDTQYF.

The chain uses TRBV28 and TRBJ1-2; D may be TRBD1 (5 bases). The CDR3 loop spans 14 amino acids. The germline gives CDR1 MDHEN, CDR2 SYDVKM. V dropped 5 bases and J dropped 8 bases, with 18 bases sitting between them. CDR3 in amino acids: CASSPPTARPGYTF. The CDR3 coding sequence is TGTGCCAGCAGTCCGCCGACAGCTAGGCCCGGCTACACCTTC.

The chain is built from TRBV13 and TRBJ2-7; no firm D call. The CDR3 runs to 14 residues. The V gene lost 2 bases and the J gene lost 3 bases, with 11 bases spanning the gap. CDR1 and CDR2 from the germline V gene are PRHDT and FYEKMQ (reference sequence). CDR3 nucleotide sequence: TGTGCCAGCAGCTTAATGATTGGGTACTACGAGCAGTACTTC. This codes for CASSLMIGYYEQYF. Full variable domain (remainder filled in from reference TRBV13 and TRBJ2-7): AAGVIQSPRHLIKEKRETATLKCYPIPRHDTVYWYQQGPGQDPQFLISFYEKMQSDKGSIPDRFSAQQFSDYHSELNMSSLELGDSALYFCASSLMIGYYEQYFGPGTRLTVT.

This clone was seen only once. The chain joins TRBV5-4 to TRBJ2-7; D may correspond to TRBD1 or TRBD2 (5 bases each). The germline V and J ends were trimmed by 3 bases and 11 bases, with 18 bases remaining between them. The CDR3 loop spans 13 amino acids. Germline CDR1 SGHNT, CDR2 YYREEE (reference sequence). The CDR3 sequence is CASSSQGWGKEYF. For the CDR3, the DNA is TGTGCCAGCAGCTCCCAAGGTTGGGGGAAGGAGTACTTC.

The CDR3 loop is CASSLTGGSQYF. CDR3 in DNA: TGTGCCAGCAGCTTAACAGGGGGCTCGCAGTATTTT. The chain combines TRBV7-9 with TRBJ2-3; the match to TRBD1 covers 9 bases. CDR1 is SEHNR, CDR2 FQNEAQ, per germline (reference sequence). With 2 bases clipped from V and 10 bases from J, the junction kept 1 base outside the gene matches. This CDR3 comprises 12 residues. The full variable domain, with the rest looked up from reference TRBV7-9 and TRBJ2-3, is DTGVSQNPRHKITKRGQNVTFRCDPISEHNRLYWYRQTLGQGPEFLTYFQNEAQLEKSRLLSDRFSAERPKGSFSTLEIQRTEQGDSAMYLCASSLTGGSQYFGPGTRLTVL.

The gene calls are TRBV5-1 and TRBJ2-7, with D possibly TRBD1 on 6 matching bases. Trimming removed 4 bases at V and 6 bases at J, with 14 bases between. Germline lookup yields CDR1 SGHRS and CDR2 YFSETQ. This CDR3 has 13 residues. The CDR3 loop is CASSLTQGIEQYF. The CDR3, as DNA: TGCGCCAGCAGCCTCACCCAGGGGATCGAGCAGTACTTC.